Listed here is a single TCR beta chain. This record comes from a study of control samples from healthy donors and cancer patients. Germline V gene sequence: CDR1 LGHNA, CDR2 YNFKEQ. The V end was cut by 3 bases, the J end by 1 base, with 12 bases between. The CDR3 length is 15 residues. Clones were sequenced by immunoSEQ multiplex PCR, and TCRdb holds only the in-frame ones, with some missing. In total, the table holds approximately 190,000 clones. The specimen sequenced was blood. The TCR was taken from a woman younger than 45 in good health. V is TRBV4-2 and J is TRBJ1-1; no clear D gene. The DNA of the CDR3 is TGTGCCAGCAGCCATCCGTCAGGATCGAACACTGAAGCTTTCTTT. Translation gives CASSHPSGSNTEAFF.